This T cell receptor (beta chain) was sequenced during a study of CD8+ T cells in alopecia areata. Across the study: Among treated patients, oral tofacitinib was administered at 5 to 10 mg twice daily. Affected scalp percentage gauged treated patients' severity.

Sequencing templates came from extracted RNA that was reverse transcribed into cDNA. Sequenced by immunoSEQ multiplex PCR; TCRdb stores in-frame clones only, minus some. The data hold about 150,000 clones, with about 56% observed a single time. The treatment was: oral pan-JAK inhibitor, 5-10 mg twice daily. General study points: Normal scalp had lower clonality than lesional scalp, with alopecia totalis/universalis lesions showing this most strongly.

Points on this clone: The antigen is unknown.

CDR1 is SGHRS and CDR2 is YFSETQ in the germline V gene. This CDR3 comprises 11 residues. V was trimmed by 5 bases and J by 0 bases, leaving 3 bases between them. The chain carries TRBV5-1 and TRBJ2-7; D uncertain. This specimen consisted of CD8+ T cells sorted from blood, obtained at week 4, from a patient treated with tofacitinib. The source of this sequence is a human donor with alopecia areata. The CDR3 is CASRGSYEQYF. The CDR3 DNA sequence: TGCGCCAGCAGGGGCTCCTACGAGCAGTACTTC.